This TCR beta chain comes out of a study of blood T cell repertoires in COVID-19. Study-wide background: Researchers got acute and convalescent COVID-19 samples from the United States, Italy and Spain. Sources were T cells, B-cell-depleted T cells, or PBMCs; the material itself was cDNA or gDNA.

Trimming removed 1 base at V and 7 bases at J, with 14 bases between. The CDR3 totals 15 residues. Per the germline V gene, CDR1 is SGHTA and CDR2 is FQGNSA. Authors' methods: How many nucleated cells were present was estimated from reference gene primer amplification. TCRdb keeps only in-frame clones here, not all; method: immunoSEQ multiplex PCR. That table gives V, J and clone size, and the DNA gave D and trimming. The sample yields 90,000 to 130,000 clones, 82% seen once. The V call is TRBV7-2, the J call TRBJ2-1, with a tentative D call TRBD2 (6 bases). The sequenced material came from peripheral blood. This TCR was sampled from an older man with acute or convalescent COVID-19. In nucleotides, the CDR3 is TGTGCCAGCAGCTTAGGGCCGGGAGCGAGGAATGAGCAGTTCTTC. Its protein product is CASSLGPGARNEQFF.